These 28 T cell receptor beta chains were all obtained from the same sample, sequenced in a study of T cells in Graves' hyperthyroidism and ophthalmopathy. Amplified TCR beta CDR3 regions derived from RNA transcripts. Using the HTBI primer set, a first-round RT-PCR was run on the TCR CDR3. Each CDR3 protein is one row after TCRdb ran MiXCR on the multiplex PCR reads. The sample includes around 250,000 distinct CDR3 sequences, roughly 14% of them seen just once. The material sequenced was blood. These receptors originate from a middle-aged woman with Graves' hyperthyroidism that later progressed to Graves' ophthalmopathy.

V is TRBV7-2 and J is TRBJ2-1, with D uncertain. CDR1 is SGHTA and CDR2 is FQGNSA in the germline V gene. This CDR3 has 15 residues. Trimming cost V 7 bases and J 3 bases, with 16 bases left between them. This chain's CDR3 is CASTPGRGFYNEQFF. CDR3 nucleotides: TGTGCCAGCACCCCCGGACGTGGCTTCTACAATGAGCAGTTCTTC.

This clonotype was detected many times. V usage is TRBV6-1 and J usage is TRBJ1-1; tentative D call: TRBD1 (6 bases). Trimming stripped 6 bases from V and 1 base from J, with 12 bases between. Germline-derived CDR1 and CDR2 are MNHNS and SASEGT. The CDR3 length is 14 residues. Here the CDR3 DNA reads TGTGCCAGCAGGGGAGGGGGGGGGAACACTGAAGCTTTCTTT. It translates to CASRGGGGNTEAFF.

This clonotype was detected only a few times. The chain couples TRBV7-9 to TRBJ2-3; D may be TRBD2 (6 bases). Trimming removed 3 bases at V and 2 bases at J, with 33 bases between. Germline assignment: CDR1 SEHNR and CDR2 FQNEAQ (reference sequence). The CDR3 has 22 amino acids. The CDR3 spells CASSFNFFLAETDIKYTDTQYF. In nucleotides, the CDR3 is TGTGCCAGCAGCTTTAATTTTTTTTTAGCGGAGACAGATATAAAGTACACAGATACGCAGTATTTT.

This clonotype was counted ten times or more. The rearrangement joins TRBV2 to TRBJ1-2; D gene unclear. The CDR3 spans 12 residues. The V end lost 8 bases, the J end lost 4 bases, and 11 bases lay between the germline ends. The germline V gene has CDR1 SNHLY and CDR2 FYNNEI. Written as DNA, the CDR3 is TGTGCCAGCTTGGCAGAGAGCTATGGCTACACCTTC. Its translation: CASLAESYGYTF.

Many counts were recorded for this clonotype. The V gene is TRBV15, the J gene TRBJ1-3; 12 bases map to TRBD1. This CDR3 has 17 residues. In germline, CDR1 is LNHNV, CDR2 YYDKDF (reference sequence). V was pared by 1 base and J by 1 base, with 2 bases of the junction left unmatched. CDR3 sequence (DNA): TGTGCCACCAGCAGAGGGGACAGGGGGCCTTCTGGAAACACCATATATTTT. Its translation is CATSRGDRGPSGNTIYF.

This clonotype was counted ten times or more. The CDR3 protein is CASSPRTAAISYNEQFF. The CDR3 DNA reads as TGTGCCAGCAGTCCACGGACAGCCGCTATCTCCTACAATGAGCAGTTCTTC. The chain joins TRBV28 to TRBJ2-1, with TRBD1 as a possible D gene (6 bases). CDR1 and CDR2 from the germline V gene are MDHEN and SYDVKM. V lost 5 bases, J lost 0 bases, and 17 bases lay in between. This CDR3 region has 17 residues.

This clonotype was counted many times. The V gene is TRBV6-1, the J gene TRBJ2-5, with D tentatively TRBD2 (5 bases). This CDR3 is 17 amino acids long. The germline gives CDR1 MNHNS, CDR2 SASEGT. Trimming took off 5 bases at V and 1 base at J, with 20 bases between the two ends. The chain's CDR3 is CASSPRDGGPIQETQYF. The CDR3 DNA reads as TGTGCCAGCAGTCCTCGCGATGGAGGACCGATCCAAGAGACCCAGTACTTC.

This clonotype was detected many times. V and J are TRBV3-1 and TRBJ2-5, with TRBD2 matching 8 bases. Germline-derived CDR1 and CDR2 are LGHDT and YNNKEL (reference sequence). CDR3 length: 17 amino acids. Trimming removed 0 bases from V and 1 base from J; junction bases left unmatched: 7. CDR3 sequence: CASSQEVSGALQETQYF. In DNA, the CDR3 is TGTGCCAGCAGCCAAGAGGTTAGCGGGGCGCTCCAAGAGACCCAGTACTTC.

This clonotype was counted at least ten times. The chain carries TRBV18 and TRBJ2-3; TRBD2 matches 7 bases. The germline CDR1 and CDR2 sequences are KGHSH and LQKENI. This CDR3 has 16 residues. The trim removed 3 bases at V and 0 bases at J, leaving 6 bases unmatched. CDR3 DNA sequence: TGTGCCAGCTCACCCCGGGGTAGCGGGAGCACAGATACGCAGTATTTT. Its protein is CASSPRGSGSTDTQYF.

This clonotype occurred many times. The V gene is TRBV30, the J gene TRBJ2-2; D might be TRBD2 (5 bases). The CDR3 consists of 16 residues. Per the germline V gene, CDR1 is GTSNPN and CDR2 is SVGIG (reference sequence). Trimming removed 4 bases from V and 1 base from J, with 16 bases in between. The CDR3 is CAWTPRGRKNTGELFF. DNA of the CDR3: TGTGCCTGGACGCCGCGAGGGCGGAAGAACACCGGGGAGCTGTTTTTT.

This clonotype was counted between two and nine times. This CDR3 reads CASSRSRVPNQPQHF. As DNA, the CDR3 is TGTGCCAGCAGCAGAAGCCGGGTCCCCAATCAGCCCCAGCATTTT. This sequence joins TRBV7-8 and TRBJ1-5, with D unclear. Germline V CDR1 and CDR2: SGHVS, FQNEAQ. CDR3 length: 15 amino acids. V lost 5 bases and J lost 3, with 14 bases in between.

This clonotype was counted at least ten times. This sequence joins TRBV12-3 or TRBV12-4 and TRBJ1-5; D gene uncertain. This CDR3 has 15 residues. Deletions cut 1 base from V and 3 bases from J, with 10 bases between. CDR3 in amino acids: CASSLEGMVNQPQHF. DNA of the CDR3: TGTGCCAGCAGTTTAGAGGGAATGGTCAATCAGCCCCAGCATTTT.

This clonotype was counted a few times. V is TRBV9 and J is TRBJ1-4; no firm D call. This CDR3 contains 15 residues. Germline CDR1 is SGDLS and CDR2 is YYNGEE. The V and J ends lost 3 bases and 5 bases respectively, with 14 bases between them. Written as DNA, the CDR3 is TGTGCCAGCAGCGGATTAGGGCAGAAAAATGAAAAACTGTTTTTT. Its translation: CASSGLGQKNEKLFF.

This clonotype was recorded a few times. For the CDR3, the DNA is TGTGCCAGCAGTCCGAGACGGTTCTATGGCTACACCTTC. Translated: CASSPRRFYGYTF. The rearrangement links TRBV6-2 or TRBV6-3 to TRBJ1-2; D call uncertain. Looked up from germline, CDR1 is MNHEY and CDR2 is SVGEGT. The CDR3 extends over 13 amino acids. V dropped 5 bases and J dropped 4 bases, with 11 bases sitting between them.

This clonotype was seen at least ten times. The V and J genes are TRBV15 and TRBJ2-3; D not certain. Germline V gene data show CDR1 as LNHNV and CDR2 as YYDKDF (reference sequence). The CDR3 is 14 amino acids. Trimming cost V 0 bases and J 1 base, with 5 bases left between them. The CDR3 nucleotides are TGTGCCACCAGCAGAGATCGAGGCACAGATACGCAGTATTTT. This encodes CATSRDRGTDTQYF.

This clonotype showed up many times. The CDR3 bases are TGTGCCAGTCAATTGGGTCATAATGAGCAGTTCTTC. Its translation is CASQLGHNEQFF. The V and J genes are TRBV6-1 and TRBJ2-1, with D hard to call. CDR3 length: 12 residues. From germline, CDR1 is MNHNS and CDR2 SASEGT. V gave up 9 bases and J gave up 7 bases, with 13 bases separating them.

CDR3 amino acids: CAWSYGGGTYNSPLHF. CDR3 nucleotide sequence: TGTGCCTGGAGCTACGGAGGGGGGACCTATAATTCACCCCTCCACTTT. The rearrangement links TRBV30 to TRBJ1-6; a weak D match, TRBD1 (6 bases). Per germline, CDR1 GTSNPN and CDR2 SVGIG (reference sequence). The CDR3 covers 16 residues. Trimming shortened V by 3 bases and J by 2 bases, and 14 bases separated the two germline ends. The variable domain in full, completed from reference TRBV30 and TRBJ1-6, reads SQTIHQWPATLVQPVGSPLSLECTVEGTSNPNLYWYRQAAGRGLQLLFYSVGIGQISSEVPQNLSASRPQDRQFILSSKKLLLSDSGFYLCAWSYGGGTYNSPLHFGNGTRLTVT.

The chain uses TRBV5-1 and TRBJ2-3; 8 nucleotides agree with TRBD1. J was trimmed by 5 bases and V by 4 bases; bases with no gene match: 9. Germline V gene sequence: CDR1 SGHRS, CDR2 YFSETQ. CDR3 length: 15 residues. The CDR3 protein is CASSSGQGNGDTQYF. The CDR3 bases are TGCGCCAGCAGCAGCGGACAGGGCAATGGAGATACGCAGTATTTT.

This clonotype showed up many times. V and J are TRBV3-1 and TRBJ2-3; a weak D match, TRBD2 (5 bases). CDR3 length equals 16 residues. V lost 4 bases and J lost 1, with 15 bases in between. Germline values: CDR1 LGHDT, CDR2 YNNKEL (reference sequence). For the CDR3, the DNA is TGTGCCAGCAGCCCCTACCGTACAGCGGGCACAGATACGCAGTATTTT. Amino acid sequence: CASSPYRTAGTDTQYF.

This clonotype was seen a few times. This rearrangement joins TRBV20-1 to TRBJ2-4; D uncertain. CDR3 size: 12 residues. Germline V gene sequence: CDR1 DFQATT, CDR2 SNEGSKA (reference sequence). V gave up 1 base and J gave up 5 bases, with 6 bases separating them. This chain's CDR3 is CSARGLENIQYF. The DNA for the CDR3 is TGCAGTGCTAGAGGGCTAGAAAACATTCAGTACTTC.

This clonotype was seen a handful of times. This chain joins TRBV18 and TRBJ2-1; 9 nucleotides align to TRBD2. CDR1 and CDR2 from the germline V gene are KGHSH and LQKENI. This CDR3 contains 19 residues. Trimming took 2 bases from V and 5 from J; bases not matched to a gene: 16. DNA for the CDR3: TGTGCCAGCTCACCAAATTTCGCGACTAGCGGAAATCATCACAATGAGCAGTTCTTC. Protein sequence: CASSPNFATSGNHHNEQFF.

A remark on this clonotype: One base away lies a much larger clone, so this may be a sequencing read error. The chain is built from TRBV6-1 and TRBJ2-3; perhaps TRBD1 as D (6 bases). Deletions cut 2 bases from V and 1 base from J, with 10 bases between. This CDR3 contains 15 residues. Germline assignment: CDR1 MNHNS and CDR2 SASEGT. The CDR3 is CASSEPGQRTDTQYF. The CDR3 coding sequence is TGTGCCAGCAGTGAACCAGGACAGCGCACAGATACGCAGTATTTT.

This clonotype came up many times. CDR3 in amino acids: CAISDGEGARSPLHF. CDR3 in DNA: TGTGCCATCAGTGACGGTGAGGGCGCGAGATCACCCCTCCACTTT. The V call is TRBV10-3, the J call TRBJ1-6; D is uncertain. Trimming left V 3 bases short and J 10 bases short, with 16 bases between. This CDR3 has 15 amino acids. Germline V gives CDR1 ENHRY, CDR2 SYGVKD.

The chain combines TRBV12-3 or TRBV12-4 with TRBJ1-2; TRBD1 aligns across 9 bases. V shed 4 bases, J shed 5 bases, and the junction held 8 bases outside the gene matches. This CDR3 is built from 15 residues. CDR3: CASSSTGGAGYGYTF. For the CDR3, the DNA is TGTGCCAGCAGTTCAACAGGGGGCGCCGGGTATGGCTACACCTTC.

In this sample, this clonotype turned up many times. The chain recombines TRBV6-1 with TRBJ1-1; possibly TRBD1 for D (5 bases). The CDR3 is 14 residues long. The germline V gene has CDR1 MNHNS and CDR2 SASEGT. The ends were cut back, 5 bases at V and 9 bases at J, with 19 bases in the middle. The CDR3 loop reads CASSYGEGRGKAFF. CDR3 DNA: TGTGCCAGCAGTTACGGGGAGGGGCGCGGGAAAGCTTTCTTT.

DNA of the CDR3: TGTGCCAGCAGTCAGTACCGCGGCTTTGGCTACACCTTC. It yields the protein CASSQYRGFGYTF. V gene TRBV28 combines with J gene TRBJ1-2; D ambiguous. The CDR3 has 13 residues. Trimming took 5 bases from V and 7 from J, leaving 14 bases between them. Per the germline V gene, CDR1 is MDHEN and CDR2 is SYDVKM.

This clonotype was recorded at least ten times. The chain employs TRBV29-1 and TRBJ1-5, with a tentative D call TRBD1 (6 bases). The CDR3 spans 12 residues. Trimming took 7 bases from V and 1 from J, leaving 8 bases between them. The V gene's germline CDR1 is SQVTM and CDR2 ANQGSEA. Here the CDR3 reads CSAGGSNQPQHF. CDR3 coding DNA: TGCAGCGCCGGGGGCAGCAATCAGCCCCAGCATTTT.

The V and J genes are TRBV6-6 and TRBJ2-7; D is uncertain. The CDR3 runs 15 residues. CDR1 and CDR2 from the germline V gene are MNHNY and SVGAGI (reference sequence). Deletions cut 0 bases from V and 0 bases from J, with 9 bases between. The DNA for the CDR3 is TGTGCCAGCAGTTACTCTGGGGATAGCTCCTACGAGCAGTACTTC. Amino acids: CASSYSGDSSYEQYF.